What follows describes a single T cell receptor (beta chain). CDR1 is SGDLS and CDR2 is YYNGEE in the germline V gene. With 3 bases clipped from V and 1 base from J, the junction kept 5 bases outside the gene matches. The CDR3 loop spans 16 amino acids. This specimen belongs to a study of cytomegalovirus exposure and HLA in healthy donors. The PCR employed 60 Vbeta primers together with 13 Jbeta primers. TCRdb's copy holds only in-frame clones and misses some; the assay was immunoSEQ multiplex PCR. The table shows about 140,000 clones, with roughly 79% occurring only once. This receptor was identified in a man between 18 and 29 years old in good health and CMV-seronegative. The source material was PBMCs. This chain links TRBV9 with TRBJ2-2; 8 nucleotides match TRBD2. The CDR3 DNA is TGTGCCAGCAGCGGCGCGGGGGGTTTGAACACCGGGGAGCTGTTTTTT. Protein product: CASSGAGGLNTGELFF. Supplemented by reference TRBV9 and TRBJ2-2, the full variable domain reads DSGVTQTPKHLITATGQRVTLRCSPRSGDLSVYWYQQSLDQGLQFLIQYYNGEERAKGNILERFSAQQFPDLHSELNLSSLELGDSALYFCASSGAGGLNTGELFFGEGSRLTVL.